This TCR beta chain was found in a study of monozygotic twins with inflammatory bowel disease. Whole-study results and caveats: Researchers were unable to tell different T cell subtypes apart. Relative clonotype sharing with others was diminished in IBD patients versus healthy twins, particularly with disease activity.

For this clonotype: Its antigen remains unidentified.

With about 17 and 10 cycles respectively, two nested PCRs were carried out on TCRalpha and TCRbeta cDNA. TCRdb derives one entry per CDR3 protein from the 5' RACE reads, leaving out DNA. The data include more than 300,000 distinct CDR3 sequences; the top ten clones carry about 2.5%. This CDR3 comprises 14 residues. Germline loops: CDR1 SGHRS, CDR2 YFSETQ. The receptor's source is a human donor with ulcerative colitis or Crohn's disease, or a healthy co-twin of an affected twin (not recorded which). This chain uses TRBV5-1 with TRBJ2-5; absent DNA, TCRdb's TRBD1 call cannot be checked. The sequenced sample was blood. CDR3: CASSPVEGGETQYF.